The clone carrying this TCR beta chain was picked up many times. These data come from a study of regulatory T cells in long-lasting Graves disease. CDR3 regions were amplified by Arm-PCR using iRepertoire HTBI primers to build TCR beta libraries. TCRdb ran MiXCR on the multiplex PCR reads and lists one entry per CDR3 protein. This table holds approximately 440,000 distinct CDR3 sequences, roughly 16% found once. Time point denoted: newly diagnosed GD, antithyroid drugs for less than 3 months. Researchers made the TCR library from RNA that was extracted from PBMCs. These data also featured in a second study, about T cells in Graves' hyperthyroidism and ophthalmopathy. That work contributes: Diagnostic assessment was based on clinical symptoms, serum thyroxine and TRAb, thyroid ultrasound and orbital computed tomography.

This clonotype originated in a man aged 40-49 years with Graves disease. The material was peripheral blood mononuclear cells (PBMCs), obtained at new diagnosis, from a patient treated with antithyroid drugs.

The CDR3 is CASSAGSRGMNTEAFF. Here the CDR3 DNA reads TGTGCCAGCAGCGCCGGGTCCCGGGGGATGAACACTGAAGCTTTCTTT. The chain recombines TRBV9 with TRBJ1-1, with D tentatively TRBD1 (5 bases). The CDR3 is made up of 16 amino acids. The V end was cut by 3 bases, the J end by 0 bases, with 15 bases between. Germline V gives CDR1 SGDLS, CDR2 YYNGEE.